Described below is a single T cell receptor (beta chain) sequence and its context. Sequenced by immunoSEQ multiplex PCR; TCRdb stores in-frame clones only, minus some. The table includes some 100,000 clones, around nine tenths detected once. CD4+CD25+CD127- Tregs, CD4+CD25- non-Tregs, CD4 and CD8 cells were sorted. This specimen belongs to a study of Tregs in tolerant kidney transplant recipients. The source of this sequence is a human donor in good health. The specimen was CD4+ T cells from blood.

This CDR3 reads CASTRSGTSSWGTQYF. In DNA, the CDR3 is TGTGCCAGCACTCGGTCCGGGACTAGCTCTTGGGGTACGCAGTATTTT. V and J are TRBV9 and TRBJ2-3; 9 bases are shared with TRBD2. V lost 6 bases to trimming and J lost 8 bases; unmatched junction nucleotides: 16. Per the germline V gene, CDR1 is SGDLS and CDR2 is YYNGEE. The CDR3 is 16 amino acids.